These 14 T cell receptor beta chains share one sample of origin, sequenced in a study of blood T cell repertoires in COVID-19. Repertoires were generated with immunoSEQ multiplex PCR, while TCRdb's copy carries only in-frame clones and drops some. This sample has some 350,000 clones, with over 75% found just once. Sequencing was done on a sample of PBMCs or T cells enriched from blood (not recorded which). The receptors were gathered from a woman in her 30s who had recovered from COVID-19.

This clone has a single count. The chain joins TRBV10-3 to TRBJ2-1, with D possibly TRBD1 on 6 matching bases. V was pared by 6 bases and J by 8 bases, with 20 bases between. From germline, CDR1 is ENHRY and CDR2 SYGVKD. The CDR3 runs 15 residues. This CDR3 reads CAIRKGSQPGDEQFF. The CDR3 bases are TGTGCCATCAGGAAGGGATCTCAACCAGGGGATGAGCAGTTCTTC.

V gene TRBV6-2 or TRBV6-3 combines with J gene TRBJ2-5; 7 bases line up with TRBD1. Germline V gene lookup returns CDR1 MNHEY and CDR2 SVGEGT. The length of the CDR3 is 19 residues. V shed 0 bases and J 1 base; nucleotides not matched to a gene: 14. The CDR3 nucleotides are TGTGCCAGCAGTTACTCTGGGGCAATTGGGACAGCTCGCCAAGAGACCCAGTACTTC. It specifies CASSYSGAIGTARQETQYF.

The rearrangement uses TRBV11-2 and TRBJ2-1, with TRBD1 matching over 7 bases. This CDR3 has 16 residues. Germline assignment: CDR1 SGHAT and CDR2 FQNNGV. V trimming: 3 bases; J trimming: 5 bases; junction bases outside the gene matches: 10. The CDR3 nucleotides read TGTGCCAGCAGCTTTACCCTTGACAGGGTAAACAATGAGCAGTTCTTC. It encodes CASSFTLDRVNNEQFF. The whole variable domain, filled in from reference TRBV11-2 and TRBJ2-1, reads EAGVAQSPRYKIIEKRQSVAFWCNPISGHATLYWYQQILGQGPKLLIQFQNNGVVDDSQLPKDRFSAERLKGVDSTLKIQPAKLEDSAVYLCASSFTLDRVNNEQFFGPGTRLTVL.

The rearrangement uses TRBV2 and TRBJ1-4, with a tentative D call TRBD1 (5 bases). The length of the CDR3 is 14 residues. V lost 6 bases and J lost 3, with 11 bases in between. The V gene's germline CDR1 is SNHLY and CDR2 FYNNEI. This CDR3 is CASRLRQSNEKLFF. The CDR3 nucleotides read TGTGCCAGCAGACTCAGACAGTCTAATGAAAAACTGTTTTTT.

Here the CDR3 DNA reads TGTGCCAGTAGCCCCAGGGGTAGAGATTCACCCCTCCACTTT. It specifies CASSPRGRDSPLHF. This chain connects TRBV19 to TRBJ1-6, with a possible D match to TRBD1 (6 bases). The CDR3 loop spans 14 amino acids. Trimming removed 6 bases from V and 8 bases from J, with 14 bases in between. The germline gives CDR1 LNHDA, CDR2 SQIVND (reference sequence).

Remarks on this clone: In the same sample, other DNA sequences code for this CDR3. V and J are TRBV29-1 and TRBJ1-1; D ambiguous. Trimming removed 4 bases at V and 0 bases at J, with 9 bases between. The CDR3 contains 13 residues. Looked up from germline, CDR1 is SQVTM and CDR2 is ANQGSEA. Here the CDR3 DNA reads TGCAGCGTTGTAGGGAGGATGAACACTGAAGCTTTCTTT. Translated, it gives CSVVGRMNTEAFF. The whole variable domain, remainder taken from reference TRBV29-1 and TRBJ1-1, is SAVISQKPSRDICQRGTSLTIQCQVDSQVTMMFWYRQQPGQSLTLIATANQGSEATYESGFVIDKFPISRPNLTFSTLTVSNMSPEDSSIYLCSVVGRMNTEAFFGQGTRLTVV.

The chain carries TRBV2 and TRBJ1-1, with a weak D call TRBD1 (5 bases). The CDR3 spans 12 residues. Germline lookup yields CDR1 SNHLY and CDR2 FYNNEI. Deletions cut 8 bases from V and 7 bases from J, with 14 bases between. CDR3 sequence reads: CASRQGSGEAFF. CDR3 DNA: TGTGCCAGCCGCCAGGGTTCGGGTGAAGCTTTCTTT.

The V gene is TRBV3-1 (or the pseudogene TRBV3-2), the J gene TRBJ2-7; a possible D gene is TRBD2 (5 bases). V dropped 3 bases and J dropped 3 bases, with 21 bases sitting between them. The germline CDR1 and CDR2 sequences are LGHDT and YNNKEL (reference sequence). The CDR3 loop spans 17 amino acids. The CDR3 sequence: CASSQPGYLYRGYEQYF. The CDR3 DNA sequence: TGTGCCAGCAGCCAGCCGGGATACCTATACCGCGGCTACGAGCAGTACTTC.

The V and J genes are TRBV19 and TRBJ2-7; D might be TRBD2 (5 bases). Germline V lookup: CDR1 LNHDA, CDR2 SQIVND (reference sequence). This CDR3 has 14 residues. Trimming stripped 5 bases from V and 0 bases from J, with 11 bases between. CDR3 residues: CASSLSGDSYEQYF. Written as DNA, the CDR3 is TGTGCCAGTAGTTTAAGCGGCGACTCCTACGAGCAGTACTTC.

V gene TRBV6-5 combines with J gene TRBJ1-2; TRBD1 matches 7 bases. V was clipped by 6 bases and J by 4 bases; unmatched bases: 8. CDR3 length: 14 residues. Germline V gene lookup returns CDR1 MNHEY and CDR2 SVGAGI. In DNA form, the CDR3 reads TGTGCCAGCAGCGTAGACAGGGAAGCCTATGGCTACACCTTC. This codes for CASSVDREAYGYTF.

This clone was counted a few times. The J gene is TRBJ1-6, the V gene TRBV7-2; TRBD1 is a possible D gene (6 bases). In germline, CDR1 is SGHTA, CDR2 FQGNSA. Trimming pared 5 bases from V and 7 bases from J, leaving 9 bases between. The CDR3 is 13 residues long. The CDR3 DNA sequence: TGTGCCAGCAGCGTCGGACAGAATTCACCCCTCCACTTT. It yields the protein CASSVGQNSPLHF.

The chain carries TRBV11-2 and TRBJ2-3; no firm D call. CDR1 SGHAT and CDR2 FQNNGV come from the germline V gene. Between the trimmed V and J ends, which lost 5 bases and 5 bases, there was a span of 23 bases. CDR3 length: 17 amino acids. CDR3 loop: CASSPMGSPRPGDTQYF. For the CDR3, the DNA is TGTGCCAGCAGCCCAATGGGCTCCCCGCGTCCCGGAGATACGCAGTATTTT.

CDR3 bases: TGTGCCAGCAGTGCCACGGGACAGGACACTGAAGCTTTCTTT. It yields the protein CASSATGQDTEAFF. The chain combines TRBV28 with TRBJ1-1; TRBD1 matches 8 bases. V was pared by 5 bases and J by 3 bases, with 5 bases of the junction left unmatched. Germline lookup yields CDR1 MDHEN and CDR2 SYDVKM. The CDR3 sequence is 14 residues long.

CDR3 coding DNA: TGTGCCGGGACACCCACAGGGGGCCCCTACGAGCAGTACTTC. Translating it yields CAGTPTGGPYEQYF. V usage is TRBV27 and J usage is TRBJ2-7; 9 nucleotides agree with TRBD1. The CDR3 loop spans 14 amino acids. Germline V gene sequence: CDR1 MNHEY, CDR2 SMNVEV (reference sequence). The trim removed 11 bases at V and 2 bases at J, leaving 10 bases unmatched.